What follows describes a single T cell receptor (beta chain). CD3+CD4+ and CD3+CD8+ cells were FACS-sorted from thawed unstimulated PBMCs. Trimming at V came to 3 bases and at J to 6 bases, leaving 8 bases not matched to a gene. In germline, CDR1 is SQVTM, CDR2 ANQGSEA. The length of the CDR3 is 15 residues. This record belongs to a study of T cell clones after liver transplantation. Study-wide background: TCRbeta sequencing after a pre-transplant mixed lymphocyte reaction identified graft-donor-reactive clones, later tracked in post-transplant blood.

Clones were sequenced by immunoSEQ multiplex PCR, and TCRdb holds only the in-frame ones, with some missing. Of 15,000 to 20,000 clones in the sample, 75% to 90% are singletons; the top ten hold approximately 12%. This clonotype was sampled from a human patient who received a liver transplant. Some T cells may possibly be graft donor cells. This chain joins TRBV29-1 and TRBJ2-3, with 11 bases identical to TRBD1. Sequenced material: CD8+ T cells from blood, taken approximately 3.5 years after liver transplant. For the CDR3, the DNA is TGCAGCGTTGAGCCCTTCCGGACAGGGGGCGATACGCAGTATTTT. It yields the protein CSVEPFRTGGDTQYF.